The 29 T cell receptor beta chains below come from one sample, sequenced in a study of T cells in Graves' hyperthyroidism and ophthalmopathy. The CDR3 regions of TCR beta were amplified from RNA transcripts. First-round RT-PCR targeting the TCR CDR3 was performed with the HTBI primer set. TCRdb re-called the multiplex PCR reads with MiXCR, one entry per CDR3 protein. Altogether a few hundred thousand distinct CDR3 sequences are present, 15% to 20% being singletons, with the ten largest covering 2.5% to 4%. Sequences were obtained from blood. These TCRs come from a woman aged 40-49 years with Graves' ophthalmopathy.

This clonotype was seen a few times. This chain connects TRBV6-2 or TRBV6-3 to TRBJ2-1; 11 bases fit TRBD2. V gave up 5 bases and J gave up 9 bases; unmatched junction bases: 15. CDR1 is MNHEY and CDR2 is SVGEGT in the germline V gene. The CDR3 totals 17 residues. CDR3 DNA sequence: TGTGCCAGCAGTCCACATTCCCCGACTAGCGGGAACGTTGAGCAGTTCTTC. It encodes CASSPHSPTSGNVEQFF.

There are a few counts of this clonotype. CDR3 DNA: TGTGCCAGCAGCTCCGACGGCAGCTCTGGGGCCAACGTCCTGACTTTC. As protein: CASSSDGSSGANVLTF. J is TRBJ2-6 and V is TRBV7-3; no definite D call. CDR1 SGHTA and CDR2 FQGTGA come from the germline V gene. Trimming pared 4 bases from V and 0 bases from J, leaving 10 bases between. The length of the CDR3 is 16 residues.

This chain connects TRBV6-5 to TRBJ1-2; 8 positions match TRBD1. Trimming cost V 1 base and J 5 bases; bases outside gene matches: 3. The CDR3 covers 14 residues. Germline V gene data show CDR1 as MNHEY and CDR2 as SVGAGI. CDR3 in amino acids: CASSYFRTGYGYTF. CDR3 DNA sequence: TGTGCCAGCAGTTACTTTCGGACAGGGTATGGCTACACCTTC.

The gene calls are TRBV2 and TRBJ2-7; D assignment may be TRBD1 or TRBD2 (5 bases each). The V end was cut by 6 bases, the J end by 6 bases, with 15 bases between. The germline V gene encodes CDR1 SNHLY and CDR2 FYNNEI. The CDR3 length is 13 residues. CDR3 in amino acids: CASSPGRFGEQYF. CDR3 DNA sequence: TGTGCCAGCAGCCCAGGGAGATTTGGCGAGCAGTACTTC.

CDR3 DNA sequence: TGCGCCAGCAGCCAAATAGCGGGGTCCTACGAGCAGTACTTC. This gives the protein CASSQIAGSYEQYF. The chain combines TRBV4-1 with TRBJ2-7, with 8 nucleotides matching TRBD2. The CDR3 runs to 14 residues. The V gene's germline CDR1 is MGHRA and CDR2 YSYEKL. Trimming cost V 2 bases and J 1 base; bases outside gene matches: 1.

This chain connects TRBV10-2 to TRBJ1-2; D might be TRBD1 (6 bases). Trimming removed 2 bases from V and 4 bases from J, with 20 bases in between. CDR1 is WSHSY and CDR2 is SAAADI in the germline V gene. The CDR3 sequence is 17 residues long. In DNA, the CDR3 is TGCGCCAGCAGTGAGCCTTTGGGACGGGGGCGGGCCTATGGCTACACCTTC. It is translated as CASSEPLGRGRAYGYTF.

At least ten counts were recorded for this clonotype. This chain links TRBV20-1 with TRBJ1-5, with TRBD1 identical over 7 bases. The CDR3 extends over 12 amino acids. V shed 4 bases, J shed 5 bases, and the junction held 2 bases outside the gene matches. Germline values: CDR1 DFQATT, CDR2 SNEGSKA (reference sequence). CDR3 nucleotides: TGCAGTGCTAATCAGGGGGATCAGCCCCAGCATTTT. It yields the protein CSANQGDQPQHF.

The chain employs TRBV27 and TRBJ2-1; no clear D gene. Trimming removed 3 bases from V and 5 bases from J, with 5 bases in between. The CDR3 length is 12 residues. Germline loops: CDR1 MNHEY, CDR2 SMNVEV (reference sequence). CDR3 sequence: CASSFINNEQFF. CDR3 nucleotides: TGTGCCAGCAGTTTTATCAACAATGAGCAGTTCTTC.

This clonotype came up many times. The chain combines TRBV28 with TRBJ2-7; 7 bases line up with TRBD2. There are 15 residues in the CDR3. From germline, CDR1 is MDHEN and CDR2 SYDVKM. The V segment lost 3 bases and the J segment 2 bases; nucleotides outside the gene matches: 7. CDR3 DNA sequence: TGTGCCAGCAGTTTTCACGGGAGGAGTACCTACGAGCAGTACTTC. This sequence encodes CASSFHGRSTYEQYF.

This clonotype was counted ten times or more. The DNA of the CDR3 is TGTGCCAGCAGCTCACAGGGGGGTCAAGAGACCCAGTACTTC. Translating gives CASSSQGGQETQYF. This rearrangement joins TRBV11-2 to TRBJ2-5; 8 bases map to TRBD1. The CDR3 has 14 amino acids. CDR1 and CDR2 (germline): SGHAT, FQNNGV. V shed 4 bases and J 2 bases; nucleotides not matched to a gene: 3.

This clonotype was picked up many times. The chain employs TRBV2 and TRBJ2-5; weak D call: TRBD1 (7 bases). V dropped 6 bases and J dropped 5 bases, with 13 bases sitting between them. From germline, CDR1 is SNHLY and CDR2 FYNNEI. The CDR3 totals 13 residues. CDR3 bases: TGTGCCAGCAGACAGGGGAGGTGGGAGACCCAGTACTTC. Its translation is CASRQGRWETQYF. Full variable domain (missing parts from reference TRBV2 and TRBJ2-5): EPEVTQTPSHQVTQMGQEVILRCVPISNHLYFYWYRQILGQKVEFLVSFYNNEISEKSEIFDDQFSVERPDGSNFTLKIRSTKLEDSAMYFCASRQGRWETQYFGPGTRLLVL.

This clonotype came up a few times. The DNA of the CDR3 is TGTGCCAGCAGTTTAATCGCACGGCTAGCGGGGAGTAATGAGCAGTTCTTC. It translates to CASSLIARLAGSNEQFF. The J gene is TRBJ2-1, the V gene TRBV27, with 9 bases lining up with TRBD2. J lost 7 bases, V lost 2 bases, and 12 bases had no gene match. CDR1 is MNHEY and CDR2 is SMNVEV in the germline V gene (reference sequence). The CDR3 contains 17 residues.

This clonotype was counted a few times. The chain joins TRBV18 to TRBJ2-1, with 9 bases lining up with TRBD2. V lost 3 bases to trimming and J lost 9 bases; unmatched junction nucleotides: 15. The CDR3 totals 17 residues. Germline V gives CDR1 KGHSH, CDR2 LQKENI. CDR3 sequence reads: CASSPPVGGRAGGEQFF. Written as DNA, the CDR3 is TGTGCCAGCTCACCCCCAGTGGGCGGGAGGGCCGGAGGTGAGCAGTTCTTC.

With regard to this clonotype: One base away lies a much larger clone, so this may be a sequencing read error. The CDR3 DNA is TGTGCCATCAGAGTTGGCGGCGACGTCTACGAGCAGTACTTC. Protein sequence: CAIRVGGDVYEQYF. V and J are TRBV10-3 and TRBJ2-7; the D is unclear. With 6 bases removed from V and 3 bases from J, the gap between germline ends came to 15 bases. In germline, CDR1 is ENHRY, CDR2 SYGVKD. The CDR3 is 14 residues long.

This clonotype has ten or more counts. The chain combines TRBV20-1 with TRBJ1-1; D possibly corresponds to TRBD1 (6 bases). Germline assignment: CDR1 DFQATT and CDR2 SNEGSKA (reference sequence). The length of the CDR3 is 12 residues. Deletions cut 5 bases from V and 5 bases from J, with 12 bases between. This chain's CDR3 is CSAATGRTEAFF. CDR3 bases: TGCAGTGCTGCTACAGGGAGGACTGAAGCTTTCTTT.

This clonotype was counted at least ten times. J is TRBJ1-1 and V is TRBV3-1; D possibly corresponds to TRBD1 (5 bases). The ends were cut back, 3 bases at V and 5 bases at J, with 19 bases in the middle. The CDR3 totals 16 residues. Per germline, CDR1 LGHDT and CDR2 YNNKEL (reference sequence). The CDR3 protein is CASSQRGGSGWTEAFF. CDR3 coding DNA: TGTGCCAGCAGCCAGAGGGGCGGTTCGGGATGGACTGAAGCTTTCTTT.

V and J are TRBV2 and TRBJ1-2; 8 positions agree with TRBD1. After removal of 2 bases from V and 7 bases from J, the junction contained 6 bases not matched to a gene. Germline lookup yields CDR1 SNHLY and CDR2 FYNNEI. The CDR3 is made up of 14 amino acids. The chain's CDR3 is CASSEPQGARGYTF. Here the CDR3 DNA reads TGTGCCAGCAGTGAACCCCAGGGGGCTCGTGGCTACACCTTC.

This clonotype was detected ten times or more. The J gene is TRBJ2-7, the V gene TRBV20-1; possibly TRBD1 or TRBD2 for D (6 bases each). This CDR3 region has 13 residues. The germline V gene has CDR1 DFQATT and CDR2 SNEGSKA (reference sequence). The ends were cut back, 5 bases at V and 6 bases at J, with 17 bases in the middle. The CDR3 DNA reads TGCAGTGCTGACGCCCGGAGGGGGGTCGAGCAGTACTTC. It specifies CSADARRGVEQYF.

Remarks on this clonotype: A much larger clone is a single base away; this may be a read error. The rearrangement uses TRBV5-6 and TRBJ1-2; D is undetermined. CDR1 SGHDT and CDR2 YYEEEE come from the germline V gene. The V end was cut by 3 bases, the J end by 4 bases, with 10 bases between. The CDR3 runs to 13 residues. The CDR3: CASSSDGGYGYTF. CDR3 nucleotide sequence: TGTGCCAGCAGCTCTGATGGAGGCTATGGCTACACCTTC.

CDR3 sequence reads: CASSENYRTSGSSYNEQFF. The CDR3 nucleotides are TGTGCCAGTAGTGAGAATTATAGGACTAGCGGGAGTTCCTACAATGAGCAGTTCTTC. The chain has TRBV19 and TRBJ2-1, with TRBD2 identical over 13 bases. Unmatched junction bases numbered 11, after V lost 5 bases and J lost 1 base. The CDR3 spans 19 residues. Germline lookup yields CDR1 LNHDA and CDR2 SQIVND (reference sequence).

This clonotype appeared many times. The CDR3 region is CASSYYTF. CDR3 DNA: TGTGCCAGCAGCTACTACACCTTC. J is TRBJ1-2 and V is TRBV13, with D hard to call. CDR3 size: 8 residues. CDR1 is PRHDT, CDR2 FYEKMQ, per germline (reference sequence). Trimming took 4 bases from V and 10 from J, leaving 1 base between them.

This clonotype came up a few times. The J gene is TRBJ2-5, the V gene TRBV9, with a weak D call TRBD2 (7 bases). With 4 bases removed from V and 2 bases from J, the gap between germline ends came to 21 bases. CDR3 length equals 17 residues. Germline V CDR1 and CDR2: SGDLS, YYNGEE. DNA of the CDR3: TGTGCCAGCAGCCCCGCGGGGGCTTTGATCGGGCAAGAGACCCAGTACTTC. Translation: CASSPAGALIGQETQYF.

The V and J genes are TRBV18 and TRBJ1-2; maybe TRBD1 (5 bases). Germline lookup yields CDR1 KGHSH and CDR2 LQKENI. The CDR3 extends over 16 amino acids. V lost 3 bases and J lost 2, with 16 bases in between. The CDR3 here is CASSPGGISPNYGYTF. In DNA, the CDR3 is TGTGCCAGCTCACCCGGGGGGATTTCCCCCAACTATGGCTACACCTTC.

This clonotype was seen many times. The rearrangement links TRBV7-6 to TRBJ2-2; D unclear. The CDR3 runs to 13 residues. Germline CDR1 SGHVS, CDR2 FNYEAQ. Deletions cut 5 bases from V and 6 bases from J, with 10 bases between. CDR3 nucleotides: TGTGCCAGCAGCCCTGACGGATCCGGGGAGCTGTTTTTT. Translated: CASSPDGSGELFF.

The J gene is TRBJ2-2, the V gene TRBV6-5; D call uncertain. The V gene lost 2 bases and the J gene lost 4 bases, with 8 bases spanning the gap. Germline V gene data show CDR1 as MNHEY and CDR2 as SVGAGI. The CDR3 runs to 14 residues. CDR3 amino acids: CASSYVLGTGELFF. The CDR3 DNA sequence: TGTGCCAGCAGTTACGTGCTAGGCACCGGGGAGCTGTTTTTT.

The chain recombines TRBV27 with TRBJ2-3; either TRBD1 or TRBD2 may supply D (6 bases each). Deletions cut 7 bases from V and 6 bases from J, with 20 bases between. The CDR3 covers 15 residues. CDR1 and CDR2 from the germline V gene are MNHEY and SMNVEV (reference sequence). The CDR3 spells CASNPRGGPGDTQYF. CDR3 in DNA: TGTGCCAGCAACCCCAGGGGAGGACCGGGGGATACGCAGTATTTT.

Regarding this clonotype: In this CDR3 the conserved last residue, phenylalanine or tryptophan, is missing, so a read error is likely. The V gene is TRBV10-3, the J gene TRBJ1-5; D is ambiguous. Trimming took off 5 bases at V and 2 bases at J, with 16 bases between the two ends. The length of the CDR3 is 16 residues. The germline V gene has CDR1 ENHRY and CDR2 SYGVKD. CDR3 loop: CAISPNRGEGNQPQHL. CDR3 sequence (DNA): TGTGCCATCAGTCCCAACCGGGGAGAGGGCAATCAGCCCCAGCATCTT.

This clonotype was recorded a few times. The chain recombines TRBV10-3 with TRBJ2-7; D uncertain. V shed 0 bases and J shed 2 bases, with 5 bases lying between them. The CDR3 is 13 amino acids. The V gene's germline CDR1 is ENHRY and CDR2 SYGVKD. This CDR3 is CAISESVTYEQYF. CDR3 nucleotide sequence: TGTGCCATCAGTGAGTCCGTTACCTACGAGCAGTACTTC.

This clonotype was counted many times. The chain employs TRBV3-1 and TRBJ2-7; D not certain. V lost 5 bases to trimming and J lost 5 bases, with 22 bases between them. Germline CDR1 LGHDT, CDR2 YNNKEL (reference sequence). The CDR3 has 16 residues. Here the CDR3 reads CASSKGNYQIGHEQYF. The CDR3 coding sequence is TGTGCCAGCAGCAAGGGCAACTATCAGATTGGGCACGAGCAGTACTTC.